The 5 T cell receptor beta chains below all came from one sample that was sequenced in a study of T-cell reconstitution after alpha-beta-depleted transplantation in children. As it was prepared, the TCRbeta library received unique molecular identifiers. TCRdb re-called the PCR reads through MiXCR, storing one row per CDR3 protein. The table shows some 600,000 distinct CDR3 sequences, with approximately 12% occurring only once. Specimen: PBMCs, mostly from graft donor cells, collected 360 days after TCRalphabeta/CD19-depleted stem cell transplant. These receptors all stem from a male patient younger than 18 who had a stem cell transplant for acute myeloid leukemia, so the T cells may come from the graft donor.

This clonotype was seen more than once but under ten times. V gene TRBV29-1 combines with J gene TRBJ2-1; 8 bases map to TRBD2. J gave up 5 bases and V 4 bases, and 10 bases lay outside the gene matches. Per the germline V gene, CDR1 is SQVTM and CDR2 is ANQGSEA. The CDR3 has 15 amino acids. The CDR3 DNA sequence: TGCAGCGTTGCAAAGTCGGGAGGGCCCCACAATGAGCAGTTCTTC. This encodes CSVAKSGGPHNEQFF.

The chain links TRBV24-1 to TRBJ2-1; D not certain. Between the trimmed V and J ends, which lost 0 bases and 5 bases, there was a span of 10 bases. The CDR3 runs to 15 residues. Germline loops: CDR1 KGHDR, CDR2 SFDVKD. The CDR3 loop is CATSDLGPKDNEQFF. CDR3 nucleotides: TGTGCCACCAGTGATTTGGGCCCAAAGGACAATGAGCAGTTCTTC.

The chain combines TRBV27 with TRBJ2-7; unclear D gene. The V end was cut by 5 bases, the J end by 2 bases, with 7 bases between. This CDR3 is 12 amino acids long. Germline-derived CDR1 and CDR2 are MNHEY and SMNVEV (reference sequence). Written as DNA, the CDR3 is TGTGCCAGCAGTGCATACCCCTACGAGCAGTACTTC. The encoded protein is CASSAYPYEQYF.

The gene calls are TRBV15 and TRBJ2-5; 12 positions agree with TRBD2. The CDR3 totals 19 residues. V shed 1 base and J 5 bases; nucleotides not matched to a gene: 14. Germline V CDR1 and CDR2: LNHNV, YYDKDF (reference sequence). In DNA, the CDR3 is TGTGCCACCAGCAGAGGAAGGGGACTAGCGGGCCCCGCGGCGGAGACCCAGTACTTC. This sequence encodes CATSRGRGLAGPAAETQYF.

V is TRBV27 and J is TRBJ1-4, with 7 bases fitting TRBD1. V trimming: 5 bases; J trimming: 2 bases; junction bases outside the gene matches: 23. Germline CDR1 reads MNHEY; CDR2 reads SMNVEV (reference sequence). The CDR3 is 21 residues long. CDR3 in amino acids: CASSLRAGTARLLSTNEKLFF. The CDR3 nucleotides are TGTGCCAGCAGTCTACGCGCCGGGACAGCGAGGCTACTATCGACTAATGAAAAACTGTTTTTT.